The 15 T cell receptor beta chains below all came from one sample that was sequenced in a study of cytomegalovirus exposure and HLA in healthy donors. Primers included in the PCR were 60 Vbeta and 13 Jbeta primers. The assay was immunoSEQ multiplex PCR, and TCRdb's table has in-frame clones only and misses some. This sample carries some 150,000 clones, around 80% of them seen once, and the ten largest clones take 5% to 6.5%. Sequenced material: PBMCs. These receptors were collected from a man aged 30 to 39 in good health and CMV-seropositive.

The chain has TRBV5-4 and TRBJ2-2; 7 bases match TRBD2. V shed 6 bases and J 3 bases; nucleotides not matched to a gene: 8. Germline values: CDR1 SGHNT, CDR2 YYREEE (reference sequence). The CDR3 has 15 residues. The CDR3 loop is CASTLGTSDTGELFF. CDR3 nucleotides: TGTGCCAGCACCCTGGGAACTAGCGACACCGGGGAGCTGTTTTTT. The entire variable domain, with the rest obtained from reference TRBV5-4 and TRBJ2-2, is as follows: ETGVTQSPTHLIKTRGQQVTLRCSSQSGHNTVSWYQQALGQGPQFIFQYYREEENGRGNFPPRFSGLQFPNYSSELNVNALELDDSALYLCASTLGTSDTGELFFGEGSRLTVL.

This chain links TRBV7-9 with TRBJ1-3; 8 bases agree with TRBD1. The V gene's germline CDR1 is SEHNR and CDR2 FQNEAQ (reference sequence). V shed 5 bases, J shed 2 bases, and the junction held 8 bases outside the gene matches. This CDR3 region has 16 residues. The CDR3 DNA sequence: TGTGCCAGCAGCACCCGGACAGGGAGTGCTGGAAACACCATATATTTT. Its protein product is CASSTRTGSAGNTIYF.

With regard to this clone: At one end the junction does not follow the germline gene, possibly because of a read error. The genes are TRBV7-2 and TRBJ2-6; 11 nucleotides match TRBD2. Germline V gene data show CDR1 as SGHTA and CDR2 as FQGNSA. This CDR3 spans 17 amino acids. DNA for the CDR3: TGTGCCAGCAGCCTTAGCGGGGGGGTCTCTGGGGCCAACGGCCTGACTTTC. Its protein is CASSLSGGVSGANGLTF.

This clone was seen more than once but under ten times. The V gene is TRBV7-8, the J gene TRBJ2-1; TRBD1 is a possible D gene (7 bases). The germline V and J ends were trimmed by 5 bases and 0 bases, with 17 bases remaining between them. CDR3 length equals 17 residues. CDR1 is SGHVS, CDR2 FQNEAQ, per germline. The CDR3 DNA sequence: TGTGCCAGCAGCCCAGGGGGAGGACTGAGCTCCTACAATGAGCAGTTCTTC. It encodes CASSPGGGLSSYNEQFF.

This clone was seen just once. J is TRBJ2-1 and V is TRBV5-1; TRBD2 agrees at 11 bases. Trimming removed 5 bases from V and 6 bases from J; junction bases left unmatched: 10. Germline assignment: CDR1 SGHRS and CDR2 YFSETQ. The CDR3 consists of 16 residues. Here the CDR3 DNA reads TGCGCCAGCAGGAATCCTACTAGCGGGAGCTTCAATGAGCAGTTCTTC. This sequence encodes CASRNPTSGSFNEQFF.

For this clone: A read error may account for a junction end that differs from germline. This chain connects TRBV27 to TRBJ2-7, with a possible D match to TRBD2 (5 bases). The germline V gene has CDR1 MNHEY and CDR2 SMNVEV (reference sequence). The CDR3 has 14 residues. The CDR3 is CASSLDGKYYGQYF. The CDR3 nucleotides are TGTGCCAGCAGTTTAGACGGGAAATACTACGGGCAGTACTTC.

The CDR3 protein is CAISEWLRSGGSNTGELFF. CDR3 in DNA: TGTGCCATCAGTGAGTGGTTACGGAGCGGGGGATCGAACACCGGGGAGCTGTTTTTT. The chain recombines TRBV10-3 with TRBJ2-2; 8 nucleotides match TRBD2. With 1 base clipped from V and 0 bases from J, the junction kept 10 bases outside the gene matches. This CDR3 comprises 19 residues. Germline lookup yields CDR1 ENHRY and CDR2 SYGVKD.

V gene TRBV6-5 combines with J gene TRBJ1-1; 9 bases line up with TRBD1. Germline CDR1 MNHEY, CDR2 SVGAGI. This CDR3 is built from 13 residues. J was trimmed by 3 bases and V by 8 bases; bases with no gene match: 4. CDR3 protein: CASHRGPYTEAFF. The CDR3 DNA reads as TGTGCCAGCCACAGGGGGCCCTACACTGAAGCTTTCTTT.

The rearrangement links TRBV11-2 to TRBJ1-4; no definite D call. Trimming left V 1 base short and J 6 bases short, with 9 bases between. CDR1 and CDR2 (germline): SGHAT, FQNNGV. The CDR3 consists of 14 residues. CDR3 residues: CASSLGRRDEKLFF. CDR3 coding DNA: TGTGCCAGCAGCTTAGGGCGGAGAGATGAAAAACTGTTTTTT.

In the case of this clone: One end of the junction does not line up with germline, which may come from a read error. This sample includes further DNA sequences coding for the same CDR3. The chain recombines TRBV4-1 with TRBJ2-7, with 8 bases aligning to TRBD2. The germline CDR1 and CDR2 sequences are MGHRA and YSYEKL. The CDR3 sequence is 15 residues long. The CDR3 DNA is TGCGCCAGCAGTCAAGATCGAGCGGGAGCGAACGAGCAGTACTTC. It encodes CASSQDRAGANEQYF.

The chain joins TRBV6-6 to TRBJ1-2; TRBD1 might be the D (6 bases). Germline lookup yields CDR1 MNHNY and CDR2 SVGAGI (reference sequence). The CDR3 totals 14 residues. V lost 7 bases, J lost 5 bases, and 17 bases lay in between. The CDR3 DNA follows: TGTGCCAGCACGCAGCTAGGACAGTCATATGGCTACACCTTC. Amino acids: CASTQLGQSYGYTF.

This sequence joins TRBV9 and TRBJ2-3; 8 bases are a match to TRBD1. Germline CDR1 and CDR2: SGDLS and YYNGEE. This CDR3 has 17 amino acids. Trimming at V came to 2 bases and at J to 1 base, leaving 9 bases not matched to a gene. The CDR3 here is CASSVSAGGLGTDTQYF. The CDR3 DNA follows: TGTGCCAGCAGCGTGTCGGCAGGGGGCTTGGGCACAGATACGCAGTATTTT. Full variable domain (missing parts from reference TRBV9 and TRBJ2-3): DSGVTQTPKHLITATGQRVTLRCSPRSGDLSVYWYQQSLDQGLQFLIQYYNGEERAKGNILERFSAQQFPDLHSELNLSSLELGDSALYFCASSVSAGGLGTDTQYFGPGTRLTVL.

This rearrangement joins TRBV7-2 to TRBJ2-5; 7 positions agree with TRBD1. The CDR3 has 16 amino acids. Germline CDR1 reads SGHTA; CDR2 reads FQGNSA. Unmatched junction bases numbered 9, after V lost 4 bases and J lost 1 base. The CDR3 protein is CASSSSTGISQETQYF. As DNA, the CDR3 is TGTGCCAGCAGCTCCTCGACAGGGATAAGCCAAGAGACCCAGTACTTC.

This chain uses TRBV19 with TRBJ1-1, with D tentatively TRBD1 (5 bases). The CDR3 consists of 15 residues. Germline CDR1 is LNHDA and CDR2 is SQIVND (reference sequence). V was cut by 2 bases and J by 2 bases, with 12 bases left in between. This CDR3 is CASSILWQGNTEAFF. In DNA, the CDR3 is TGTGCCAGTAGTATACTGTGGCAGGGAAACACTGAAGCTTTCTTT.

The chain couples TRBV28 to TRBJ1-1; D ambiguous. Germline V gives CDR1 MDHEN, CDR2 SYDVKM. CDR3 length: 12 amino acids. V lost 6 bases, J lost 1 base, and 6 bases lay in between. The CDR3, as DNA: TGTGCCAGCAGGTCAGGGAACACTGAAGCTTTCTTT. This gives the protein CASRSGNTEAFF.